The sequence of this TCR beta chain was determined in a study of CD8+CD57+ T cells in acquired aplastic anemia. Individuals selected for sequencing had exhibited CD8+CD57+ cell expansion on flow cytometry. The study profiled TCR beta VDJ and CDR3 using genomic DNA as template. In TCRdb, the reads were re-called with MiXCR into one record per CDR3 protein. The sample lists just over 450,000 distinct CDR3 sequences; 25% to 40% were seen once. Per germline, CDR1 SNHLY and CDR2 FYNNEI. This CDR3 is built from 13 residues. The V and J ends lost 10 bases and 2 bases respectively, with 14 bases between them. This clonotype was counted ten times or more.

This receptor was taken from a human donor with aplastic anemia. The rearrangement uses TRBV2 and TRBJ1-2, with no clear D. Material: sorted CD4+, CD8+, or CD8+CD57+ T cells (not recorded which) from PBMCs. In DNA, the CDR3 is TGTGCCACCACCCTCGACGGAAACTATGGCTACACCTTC. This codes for CATTLDGNYGYTF. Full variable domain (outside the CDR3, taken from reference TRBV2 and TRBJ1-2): EPEVTQTPSHQVTQMGQEVILRCVPISNHLYFYWYRQILGQKVEFLVSFYNNEISEKSEIFDDQFSVERPDGSNFTLKIRSTKLEDSAMYFCATTLDGNYGYTFGSGTRLTVV.